This T cell receptor (beta chain) originates from a study of identical twins (dated by TCRdb to the mid-2010s). At the level of the whole study: The study deep-sequenced TCR alpha and beta repertoires from monozygotic twins, unrelated adults of various ages and cord blood to test whether fetal clonotypes persist. Replicate twin experiments were performed at different times using different library preparation protocols to rule out contamination. Broad study findings and their caveats: Fewer insertions were carried by abundant cord blood beta clonotypes, a similar but weaker trend appeared in young adult naive repertoires, and no such trend appeared in memory repertoires. Because the same donors could not be followed over many years, conclusions were based on cross-sectional statistical analysis. Compared with coincidental sharing between unrelated individuals, an excess of low generation-probability sequences was observed among out-of-frame TCR alpha sequences shared between twins. Recombination models systematically underestimated out-of-frame TCR alpha sharing in monozygotic twins but agreed with sharing between unrelated individuals. Zero-insertion analyses could be partly confounded by invariant T cells such as MAIT and iNKT, although diverse VJ usage argued against such confounding for most clonotypes. Excess twin sharing in beta out-of-frame sequences was weaker because fewer shared sequences lowered the signal-to-noise ratio.

All donors were healthy Caucasians. The twin cohort comprised three pairs of female monozygotic twins, all aged about 18 to 29 years. Positive isolation kits from Invitrogen were used to isolate CD4+ and CD8+ T cell populations. Receptor libraries were prepared by 5' RACE. The sequencer listed for this sample is Illumina HiSeq 2000. Template switching introduced a universal primer binding site; the final cDNA contained a unique molecular identifier, enabling accurate counting of TCR cDNA molecules. Specific primers in the conserved constant-segment region were used to synthesize first-strand cDNA for the TCR alpha and beta chains. To control for contamination, every cDNA library carried two barcodes: a SMART-Mk sample barcode plus Illumina barcodes. Two successive PCR steps introduced TruSeq adapter sequences along with Illumina sample barcodes. TCR alpha and beta cDNA libraries were sequenced on the Illumina HiSeq platform with custom primers. Regarding the original processing steps: Unique molecular identifiers were extracted from raw reads with MiGEC, and CDR3 positions were determined with MiXCR. Recombination models were inferred per individual with the repgenHMM and IGoR tools using an EM algorithm. Shared clonotype analysis was performed with the tcR package in R, normalizing sharing by the product of cloneset sizes. To study raw recombination without the effects of thymic and clonal selection, out-of-frame nonproductive sequences were analyzed. Through fastp at Q25 and MiXCR, TCRdb rebuilt clones from the public reads, retaining in-frame beta chains. Rows with one shared CDR3 protein collapse into an entry with the most common genes and DNA. These V and J calls are TCRdb output, not the study's own analysis. The sample table holds around 450,000 distinct CDR3 sequences, of which 14% were seen once. Roughly 0.56% of the sample comes from the top ten.

V loses 4 bases of germline sequence and J loses 4 bases, and the interval between the two ends is 12 bases. The CDR3 sequence holds 13 residues, the cysteine and phenylalanine included. The DNA shown is the 39-base CDR3, in frame from base 1. The germline V gene (reference sequence) gives CDR1 as DFQATT and CDR2 as SNEGSKA. In its sample, this clonotype was seen a few times. The antigen it recognizes is unknown. Per-nucleotide qualities are absent, and no much larger clonotype sits a single base away. These records were also assigned to another study, of yellow fever vaccine responses in identical twins. Per that second paper: The authors reported that the T cell response to vaccination in identical twins appeared partly convergent and partly personalized. In identical twins, the study followed T cell clones that responded to the vaccine with precision.

This sequence was found in a woman between 18 and 29 years old in good health. Sequencing used CD4+ T cells sorted from blood. The V and J segments used are TRBV20-1 and TRBJ2-3; the D region possibly corresponds to TRBD2 (5 bases align). The DNA sequence is TGCAGTGCTATTTCCGGGGTCGCAGATACGCAGTATTTT. Translated, this is CSAISGVADTQYF.